The next 7 T cell receptor beta chains were all read from a single sample in a study of beta chain features in type 1 diabetes. Expressed TCRB transcripts were sequenced because the isolated RNA had all been reverse transcribed beforehand. The protocol was immunoSEQ multiplex PCR, while the TCRdb copy is restricted to in-frame clones and leaves out a portion. The top ten hold around 0.02% of the sample, which has under 950,000 clones, 17% seen once. Sequenced material: naive CD4+ T cells from blood. The receptors were gathered from a woman between 18 and 29 years old in good health.

The rearrangement joins TRBV5-6 to TRBJ2-7; D possibly corresponds to TRBD1 (6 bases). The V gene lost 4 bases and the J gene lost 0 bases, with 11 bases spanning the gap. The CDR3 is made up of 14 amino acids. Germline V gene sequence: CDR1 SGHDT, CDR2 YYEEEE. Written as DNA, the CDR3 is TGTGCCAGCAGCAATCAGGGGAGCTCCTACGAGCAGTACTTC. This codes for CASSNQGSSYEQYF.

The chain is built from TRBV10-2 and TRBJ1-5; 7 bases map to TRBD1. There are 16 residues in the CDR3. V lost 3 bases, J lost 0 bases, and 5 bases stayed unmatched. Germline V gene sequence: CDR1 WSHSY, CDR2 SAAADI. The CDR3 is CASSETQGISNQPQHF. The CDR3 DNA reads TGCGCCAGCAGTGAAACACAGGGGATTAGCAATCAGCCCCAGCATTTT.

This clone was found a few times. The chain employs TRBV25-1 and TRBJ2-1, with 9 bases identical to TRBD1. This CDR3 contains 15 residues. The germline gives CDR1 MGHDK, CDR2 SYGVNS. Unmatched junction bases numbered 10, after V lost 5 bases and J lost 8 bases. As DNA, the CDR3 is TGTGCCAGCAGTCGTATGGACAGGGGCATCGATGAGCAGTTCTTC. It translates to CASSRMDRGIDEQFF.

This clone was observed a few times. The genes are TRBV10-3 and TRBJ2-7; TRBD2 matches at 9 bases. This CDR3 is built from 14 residues. CDR1 and CDR2 from the germline V gene are ENHRY and SYGVKD. V lost 4 bases, J lost 3 bases, and 4 bases stayed unmatched. For the CDR3, the DNA is TGTGCCATCAGTGTCACGCGGGAGGGCTACGAGCAGTACTTC. Protein sequence: CAISVTREGYEQYF.

This rearrangement joins TRBV25-1 to TRBJ2-7, with TRBD2 matching over 9 bases. There are 15 residues in the CDR3. Losses at the gene ends were 3 bases for V and 4 bases for J; bases not matched to a gene: 7. The germline gives CDR1 MGHDK, CDR2 SYGVNS. The CDR3 DNA reads as TGTGCCAGCAGTGAGGCGGGAGGGCACGGATACGAGCAGTACTTC. The encoded protein is CASSEAGGHGYEQYF.

The V call is TRBV5-1, the J call TRBJ2-7; 9 nucleotides align to TRBD2. The CDR3 spans 16 residues. V trimming: 2 bases; J trimming: 0 bases; junction bases outside the gene matches: 6. CDR1 and CDR2 (germline): SGHRS, YFSETQ. This CDR3 is CASSLLAGRVSYEQYF. The CDR3 DNA reads as TGCGCCAGCAGCTTACTAGCGGGCCGCGTCTCCTACGAGCAGTACTTC. The whole variable domain, filled in from reference TRBV5-1 and TRBJ2-7, reads KAGVTQTPRYLIKTRGQQVTLSCSPISGHRSVSWYQQTPGQGLQFLFEYFSETQRNKGNFPGRFSGRQFSNSRSEMNVSTLELGDSALYLCASSLLAGRVSYEQYFGPGTRLTVT.

This chain joins TRBV2 and TRBJ2-5; unclear D gene. Per the germline V gene, CDR1 is SNHLY and CDR2 is FYNNEI. The CDR3 loop spans 11 amino acids. Trimming took off 10 bases at V and 5 bases at J, with 11 bases between the two ends. DNA for the CDR3: TGTGCCACCGGCACGAGGGAGACCCAGTACTTC. Translating gives CATGTRETQYF.